This T cell receptor (beta chain) was sequenced for a study of naive and memory T cell subsets. The table lists this clonotype with a few counts. As yet, its antigen is unknown. The beta constant-region primer was an equimolar mix of two oligonucleotides covering TRBC1 and TRBC2. TCRdb independently ran MiXCR on the UMI-ligation and nested PCR reads; one entry per CDR3 protein. The sample records 150,000 or so distinct CDR3 sequences, about a sixth being singletons. CD4 T cells were positively selected, then CD8 T cells from the CD4-negative fraction. Study-wide points: Over 85% of naive TCR sequences appeared only once, unlike memory subsets.

Germline CDR1 and CDR2: KGHDR and SFDVKD. The CDR3 sequence is 16 residues long. V lost 5 bases, J lost 2 bases, and 16 bases lay in between. The specimen was naive CD4+ T cells from blood. The TCR originated in a human donor in good health. V is TRBV24-1 and J is TRBJ2-3; no clear D gene. Here the CDR3 reads CATSGETETNTDTQYF. Here the CDR3 DNA reads TGTGCCACCAGTGGAGAAACTGAGACGAACACAGATACGCAGTATTTT.